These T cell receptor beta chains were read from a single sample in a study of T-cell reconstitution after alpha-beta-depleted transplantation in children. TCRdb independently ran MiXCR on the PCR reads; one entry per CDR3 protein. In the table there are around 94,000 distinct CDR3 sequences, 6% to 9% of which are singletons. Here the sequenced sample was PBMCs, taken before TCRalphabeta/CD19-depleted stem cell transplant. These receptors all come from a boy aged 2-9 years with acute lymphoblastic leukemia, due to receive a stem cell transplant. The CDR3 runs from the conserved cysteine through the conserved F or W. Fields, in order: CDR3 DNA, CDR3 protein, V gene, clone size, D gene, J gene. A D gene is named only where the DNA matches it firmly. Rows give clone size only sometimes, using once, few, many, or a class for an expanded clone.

CDR3 DNA: TGTGCCAGTAGTATAGGGACCAAGGCAGATACGCAGTATTTT
CDR3 protein: CASSIGTKADTQYF
V gene: TRBV19
clone size: few
D gene: NA
J gene: TRBJ2-3

CDR3 DNA: TGCGCCAGCAGCAGGGACATAAACACTGAAGCTTTCTTT
CDR3 protein: CASSRDINTEAFF
V gene: TRBV4-3
clone size: NA
D gene: NA
J gene: TRBJ1-1

CDR3 DNA: TGTGCCAGCAGCTTAGCACAGGTTAGCTCCTACGAGCAGTACTTC
CDR3 protein: CASSLAQVSSYEQYF
V gene: TRBV7-2
clone size: many
D gene: NA
J gene: TRBJ2-7

CDR3 DNA: TGCGCCAGCAGTGACTTAGGTCAGCCCCAGCATTTT
CDR3 protein: CASSDLGQPQHF
V gene: TRBV10-2
clone size: once
D gene: NA
J gene: TRBJ1-5

CDR3 DNA: TGTGCCAGCAGTGGGCGGACAGGGGGGATTGACAAAAACATTCAGTACTTC
CDR3 protein: CASSGRTGGIDKNIQYF
V gene: TRBV28
clone size: many
D gene: TRBD1
J gene: TRBJ2-4

CDR3 DNA: TGCAGTGCCAGACCCTCCGGGGCCCAAGAGACCCAGTACTTC
CDR3 protein: CSARPSGAQETQYF
V gene: TRBV20-1
clone size: many
D gene: NA
J gene: TRBJ2-5

CDR3 DNA: TGCAGCGTCTCTACCCCATTTGAAAAACTGTTTTTT
CDR3 protein: CSVSTPFEKLFF
V gene: TRBV29-1
clone size: many
D gene: NA
J gene: TRBJ1-4

CDR3 DNA: TGCGCCAGCAGCCAGACCCGTGGGCAAGCGGGGATCACAGATACGCAGTATTTT
CDR3 protein: CASSQTRGQAGITDTQYF
V gene: TRBV4-3
clone size: NA
D gene: TRBD2
J gene: TRBJ2-3

CDR3 DNA: TGCAGCGTTGAGACGGCGGGGGGGTTAAATACGCAGTATTTT
CDR3 protein: CSVETAGGLNTQYF
V gene: TRBV29-1
clone size: few
D gene: TRBD2
J gene: TRBJ2-3

CDR3 DNA: TGTGCCAGCAGCCGCCGGCCGGGACAGACCTACAATGAGCAGTTCTTC
CDR3 protein: CASSRRPGQTYNEQFF
V gene: TRBV13
clone size: NA
D gene: TRBD1
J gene: TRBJ2-1

CDR3 DNA: TGTGCCAGCAGCGCCGGCGGTAGCACAGATACGCAGTATTTT
CDR3 protein: CASSAGGSTDTQYF
V gene: TRBV12-3/TRBV12-4
clone size: many
D gene: NA
J gene: TRBJ2-3

CDR3 DNA: TGTGCCAGCAGTTACTCGAAGTTTGGGGCGGCTTATGGCTACACCTTC
CDR3 protein: CASSYSKFGAAYGYTF
V gene: TRBV6-5
clone size: NA
D gene: NA
J gene: TRBJ1-2

CDR3 DNA: TGTGCCAGCAGCTTAGTCGAGGGGGGGGGTGAGCAGTTCTTC
CDR3 protein: CASSLVEGGGEQFF
V gene: TRBV7-6
clone size: many
D gene: NA
J gene: TRBJ2-1

CDR3 DNA: TGCGCCAGCAGCTACACGACAGGGGGCTACAATGAGCAGTTCTTC
CDR3 protein: CASSYTTGGYNEQFF
V gene: TRBV5-1
clone size: NA
D gene: TRBD1
J gene: TRBJ2-1

CDR3 DNA: TGCGCCAGCCAACGTATTAACTATGGCTACACCTTC
CDR3 protein: CASQRINYGYTF
V gene: TRBV10-1
clone size: NA
D gene: NA
J gene: TRBJ1-2

CDR3 DNA: TGTGCCAGCAGCCAAGTAGGGATCCCCCCAGATACGCAGTATTTT
CDR3 protein: CASSQVGIPPDTQYF
V gene: TRBV14
clone size: many
D gene: NA
J gene: TRBJ2-3

CDR3 DNA: TGCAGTGCTGGGGGGGTAGTGGGGAAGGTGACTGAAGCTTTCTTT
CDR3 protein: CSAGGVVGKVTEAFF
V gene: TRBV20-1
clone size: many
D gene: NA
J gene: TRBJ1-1

CDR3 DNA: TGTGCTAGCGAAAGGTTCGCGAACACCGGGGAGCTGTTTTTT
CDR3 protein: CASERFANTGELFF
V gene: TRBV7-7
clone size: many
D gene: NA
J gene: TRBJ2-2

CDR3 DNA: TGCAGTGCTGACGGGGCGAGGGGCGCCGGAGATACGCAGTATTTT
CDR3 protein: CSADGARGAGDTQYF
V gene: TRBV20-1
clone size: many
D gene: NA
J gene: TRBJ2-3

CDR3 DNA: TGTGCCAGCAGCTGGAACAGGGACCTTGTGAAGTATTTT
CDR3 protein: CASSWNRDLVKYF
V gene: TRBV7-2
clone size: many
D gene: NA
J gene: TRBJ2-3

CDR3 DNA: TGCAGTGCTAGCAGGGACTTTCGCCCGTTAGAGACCCAGTACTTC
CDR3 protein: CSASRDFRPLETQYF
V gene: TRBV20-1
clone size: many
D gene: NA
J gene: TRBJ2-5

CDR3 DNA: TGTGCTAGCAGCCGTATCGGCGAAGGGACCCAGTACTTC
CDR3 protein: CASSRIGEGTQYF
V gene: TRBV7-7
clone size: few
D gene: NA
J gene: TRBJ2-5

CDR3 DNA: TGTGCCAGCAGTTTGCTGGATACGCAGTATTTT
CDR3 protein: CASSLLDTQYF
V gene: TRBV12-3/TRBV12-4
clone size: many
D gene: NA
J gene: TRBJ2-3

CDR3 DNA: TGCAGCGTTGAGGGTGGGTGGGGCTATGGCTACACCTTC
CDR3 protein: CSVEGGWGYGYTF
V gene: TRBV29-1
clone size: many
D gene: NA
J gene: TRBJ1-2

CDR3 DNA: TGCAGTGCTTATAACCAGCTAGCGGTCCTCTCCTACGAGCAGTACTTC
CDR3 protein: CSAYNQLAVLSYEQYF
V gene: TRBV20-1
clone size: few
D gene: TRBD2
J gene: TRBJ2-7

CDR3 DNA: TGTGCCACCGAGGGGGTTTCCTACGAGCAGTACTTC
CDR3 protein: CATEGVSYEQYF
V gene: TRBV10-3
clone size: many
D gene: NA
J gene: TRBJ2-7

CDR3 DNA: TGCGCCAGCAGCTTGGCAGGGTGGGGGAATCAGCCCCAGCATTTT
CDR3 protein: CASSLAGWGNQPQHF
V gene: TRBV5-1
clone size: many
D gene: NA
J gene: TRBJ1-5

CDR3 DNA: TGTGCCAGCAGTCGGGGGGATACGCAGTATTTT
CDR3 protein: CASSRGDTQYF
V gene: TRBV12-3/TRBV12-4
clone size: NA
D gene: NA
J gene: TRBJ2-3

CDR3 DNA: TGTGCCAGCAGCCGACCCAACGGGGGCAGAACTTCGAACACTGAAGCTTTCTTT
CDR3 protein: CASSRPNGGRTSNTEAFF
V gene: TRBV3-1
clone size: NA
D gene: NA
J gene: TRBJ1-1

CDR3 DNA: TGCGCCAGCAGTTACGACTCCGGAACGGGCGAGCAGTACTTC
CDR3 protein: CASSYDSGTGEQYF
V gene: TRBV5-1
clone size: many
D gene: NA
J gene: TRBJ2-7

CDR3 DNA: TGTGCCAGCAGTCCGACGACAGGGCGCAATCAGCCCCAGCATTTT
CDR3 protein: CASSPTTGRNQPQHF
V gene: TRBV27
clone size: many
D gene: TRBD1
J gene: TRBJ1-5

CDR3 DNA: TGTGCCAGCAGCAGTCTAGCGGGGGGCCTGATAACGCAGTATTTT
CDR3 protein: CASSSLAGGLITQYF
V gene: TRBV7-9
clone size: NA
D gene: TRBD2
J gene: TRBJ2-3

CDR3 DNA: TGCGCCAGCAGCTTGACAGACACAGATACGCAGTATTTT
CDR3 protein: CASSLTDTDTQYF
V gene: TRBV5-1
clone size: few
D gene: NA
J gene: TRBJ2-3

CDR3 DNA: TGTGCCAGCAGTCCTTGGCAGGCGGGGGGCTACACCTTC
CDR3 protein: CASSPWQAGGYTF
V gene: TRBV6-1
clone size: few
D gene: NA
J gene: TRBJ1-2

CDR3 DNA: TGTGCCAGCACCACGACCGGGGAGCAGTACTTC
CDR3 protein: CASTTTGEQYF
V gene: TRBV6-2/TRBV6-3
clone size: NA
D gene: NA
J gene: TRBJ2-7

CDR3 DNA: TGTGCCAGCAGTTTGGAGACAGGTCAGAATCAGCCCCAGCATTTT
CDR3 protein: CASSLETGQNQPQHF
V gene: TRBV12-3/TRBV12-4
clone size: NA
D gene: NA
J gene: TRBJ1-5

CDR3 DNA: TGTGCCAGCAGCCAACTCACAGGGCACACCGGGGAGCTGTTTTTT
CDR3 protein: CASSQLTGHTGELFF
V gene: TRBV4-2
clone size: NA
D gene: NA
J gene: TRBJ2-2

CDR3 DNA: TGTGCCAGCAGCTTAGACGGACTCTCACCCCTCCACTTT
CDR3 protein: CASSLDGLSPLHF
V gene: TRBV7-2
clone size: many
D gene: NA
J gene: TRBJ1-6

CDR3 DNA: TGTGCCAGCAGCTTGCCCGGGGGGCTCAGTCACGAGCAGTACTTC
CDR3 protein: CASSLPGGLSHEQYF
V gene: TRBV7-8
clone size: NA
D gene: NA
J gene: TRBJ2-7

CDR3 DNA: TGTGCCAGCAGCTCAACAGGAGGGTACACTGAAGCTTTCTTT
CDR3 protein: CASSSTGGYTEAFF
V gene: TRBV7-9
clone size: many
D gene: NA
J gene: TRBJ1-1

CDR3 DNA: TGTGCCAGCAGTGATGAGGTCCGTACGCAGTATTTT
CDR3 protein: CASSDEVRTQYF
V gene: TRBV6-1
clone size: many
D gene: NA
J gene: TRBJ2-3